A single T cell receptor (beta chain) is shown here with its context. The sample is drawn from a study of CD8 T cells in Susac syndrome. The CDR3 runs 16 residues. The germline V gene encodes CDR1 DFQATT and CDR2 SNEGSKA (reference sequence). V trimming: 0 bases; J trimming: 4 bases; junction bases outside the gene matches: 8. The RNA, 0.5 to 1 ug, was put through reverse transcription using random hexamers. Multiplex PCR with immunoSEQ amplified the TCR beta CDR3 across 54 Vbeta and 13 Jbeta. TCRdb recomputed calls from the immunoSEQ multiplex PCR reads with MiXCR, one row per CDR3 protein. This sample yields around 190,000 distinct CDR3 sequences, of which roughly 96% are seen a single time; 0.16% belongs to the top ten. TCR beta sequencing was performed on blood CD8+ and CD4+ T cells.

This TCR was sampled from a human donor with multiple sclerosis. This chain joins TRBV20-1 and TRBJ1-4, with 7 bases aligning to TRBD1. The sequenced sample was CD8+ T cells from PBMCs. The DNA for the CDR3 is TGCAGTGCTAGAGAAGGCGGGACAGTCTATAATGAAAAACTGTTTTTT. The encoded protein is CSAREGGTVYNEKLFF.